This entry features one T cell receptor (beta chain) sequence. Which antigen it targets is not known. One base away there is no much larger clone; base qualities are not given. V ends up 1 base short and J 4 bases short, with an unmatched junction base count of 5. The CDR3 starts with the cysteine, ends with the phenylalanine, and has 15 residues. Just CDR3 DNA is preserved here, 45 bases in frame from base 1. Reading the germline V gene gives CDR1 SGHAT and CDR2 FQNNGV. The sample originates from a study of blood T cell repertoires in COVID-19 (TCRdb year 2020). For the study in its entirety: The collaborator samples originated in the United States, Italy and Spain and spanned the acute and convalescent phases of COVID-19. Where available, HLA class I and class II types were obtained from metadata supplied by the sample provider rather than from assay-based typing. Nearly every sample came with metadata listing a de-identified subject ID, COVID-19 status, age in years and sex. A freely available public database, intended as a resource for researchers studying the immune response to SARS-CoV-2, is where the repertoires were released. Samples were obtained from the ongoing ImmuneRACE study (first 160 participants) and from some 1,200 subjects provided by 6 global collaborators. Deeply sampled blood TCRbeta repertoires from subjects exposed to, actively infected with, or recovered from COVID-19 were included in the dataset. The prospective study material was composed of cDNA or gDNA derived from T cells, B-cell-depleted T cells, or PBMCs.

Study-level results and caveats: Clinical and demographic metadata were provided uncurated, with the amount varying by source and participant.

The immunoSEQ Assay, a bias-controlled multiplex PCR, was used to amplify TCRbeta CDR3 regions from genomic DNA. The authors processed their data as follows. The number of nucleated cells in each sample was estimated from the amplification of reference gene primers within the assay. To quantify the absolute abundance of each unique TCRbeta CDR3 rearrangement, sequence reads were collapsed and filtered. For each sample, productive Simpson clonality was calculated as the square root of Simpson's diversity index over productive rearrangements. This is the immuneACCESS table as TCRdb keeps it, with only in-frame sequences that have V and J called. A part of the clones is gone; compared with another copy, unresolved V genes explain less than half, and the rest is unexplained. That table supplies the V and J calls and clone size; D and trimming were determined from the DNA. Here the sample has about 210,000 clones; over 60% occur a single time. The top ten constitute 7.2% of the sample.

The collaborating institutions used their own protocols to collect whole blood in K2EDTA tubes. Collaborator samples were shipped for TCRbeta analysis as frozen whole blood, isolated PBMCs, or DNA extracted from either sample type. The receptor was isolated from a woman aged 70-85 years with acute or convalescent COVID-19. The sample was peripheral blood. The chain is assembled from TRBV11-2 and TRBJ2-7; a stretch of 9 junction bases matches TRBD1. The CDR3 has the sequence CASSLGTGGAYEQYF. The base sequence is TGTGCCAGCAGCTTAGGTACAGGGGGCGCGTACGAGCAGTACTTC. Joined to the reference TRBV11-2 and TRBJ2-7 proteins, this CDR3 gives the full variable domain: EAGVAQSPRYKIIEKRQSVAFWCNPISGHATLYWYQQILGQGPKLLIQFQNNGVVDDSQLPKDRFSAERLKGVDSTLKIQPAKLEDSAVYLCASSLGTGGAYEQYFGPGTRLTVT.